This T cell receptor beta chain was identified in a study of human T cells and chemical hapten exposure. Points from the study as a whole: Alopecia in the donors means their immune response may deviate from healthy people's.

CDR1 is SGHTA and CDR2 is FQGTGA in the germline V gene. Germline trimming cut 5 bases from V and 1 base from J; bases unmatched to any gene: 11. This CDR3 comprises 17 residues. The time point here: patch test 3, about 24 weeks after DPC sensitization. Described treatment: therapeutic diphenylcyclopropenone sensitization with weekly scalp DPC. The template was total RNA from unfractionated whole blood. A few counts support this clonotype. Its antigen is as yet unknown. Single cDNA molecules in the library carried unique molecular identifiers attached during preparation. TCRdb reanalysed the RACE reads using MiXCR and keeps one entry per CDR3 protein. The sample contains over 30,000 distinct CDR3 sequences, 9% to 9.5% of which appear only once.

Material: whole blood, obtained in connection with sensitization to the hapten diphenylcyclopropenone (DPC). The clonotype comes from a man aged 45-65 years with alopecia areata. Some clones in this sample may be carry-over from other donors' samples. The rearrangement uses TRBV7-3 and TRBJ2-3, with 8 nucleotides matching TRBD2. The CDR3 spells CASSQSRLREGTDTQYF. The CDR3 DNA sequence: TGTGCCAGCAGCCAGTCTCGGTTGCGGGAGGGCACAGATACGCAGTATTTT.